This T cell receptor (beta chain) was captured in a study of OX40 agonist ivuxolimab in advanced cancers. Patients were ineligible given autoimmune disease history or systemic immunosuppression. Study-level points and caveats: More expanded clones were seen, on average, in CD8+ T cells than in CD4+.

The protocol was immunoSEQ multiplex PCR, while the TCRdb copy is restricted to in-frame clones and leaves out a portion. Of about 75,000 clones in the sample, about 85% were seen once. The CDR3 is 15 residues long. CDR1 and CDR2 (germline): MNHEY, SMNVEV (reference sequence). Germline trimming cut 5 bases from V and 5 bases from J; bases unmatched to any gene: 10. Remarks on this clone: Its antigen remains unknown.

Here the sequenced sample was CD4+ or CD8+ T cells sorted from blood, taken in a trial of the OX40 agonist ivuxolimab. The V gene is TRBV27, the J gene TRBJ2-7, with 9 bases fitting TRBD1. The sequence derives from an adult with an advanced solid tumor such as melanoma, head and neck, liver or kidney cancer. Written as DNA, the CDR3 is TGTGCCAGCAGTCGGAGGACAGGGGTCCTGAACGAGCAGTACTTC. Translation: CASSRRTGVLNEQYF.